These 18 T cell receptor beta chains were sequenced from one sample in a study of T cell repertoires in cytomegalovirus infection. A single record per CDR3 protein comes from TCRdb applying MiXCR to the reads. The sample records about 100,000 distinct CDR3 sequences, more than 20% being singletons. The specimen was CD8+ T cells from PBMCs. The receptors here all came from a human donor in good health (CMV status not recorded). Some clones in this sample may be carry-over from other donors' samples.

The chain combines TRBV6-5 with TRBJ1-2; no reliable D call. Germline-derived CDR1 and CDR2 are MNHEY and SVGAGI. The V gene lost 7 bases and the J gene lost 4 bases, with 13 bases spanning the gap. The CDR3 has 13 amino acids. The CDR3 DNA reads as TGTGCCAGCACCCGGAGCGCTGGCTATGGCTACACCTTC. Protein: CASTRSAGYGYTF.

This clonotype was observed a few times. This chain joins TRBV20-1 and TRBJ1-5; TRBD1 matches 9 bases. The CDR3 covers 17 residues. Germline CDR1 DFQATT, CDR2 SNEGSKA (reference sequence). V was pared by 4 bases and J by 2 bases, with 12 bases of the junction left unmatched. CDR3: CSATGQGREGRNQPQHF. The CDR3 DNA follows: TGCAGTGCTACCGGACAGGGGAGAGAAGGTCGCAATCAGCCCCAGCATTTT.

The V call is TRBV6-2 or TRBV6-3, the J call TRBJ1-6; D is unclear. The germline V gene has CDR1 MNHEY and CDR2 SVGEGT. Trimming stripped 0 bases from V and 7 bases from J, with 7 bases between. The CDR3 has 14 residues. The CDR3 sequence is CASSYSAENSPLHF. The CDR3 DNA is TGTGCCAGCAGTTACTCGGCCGAAAATTCACCCCTCCACTTT.

CDR3 bases: TGTGCCAGCAGCTTGTCTGGGATCGGTTCACCCCTCCACTTT. Translating it yields CASSLSGIGSPLHF. The chain couples TRBV6-1 to TRBJ1-6; D is unclear. V was cut by 6 bases and J by 9 bases, with 15 bases left in between. The length of the CDR3 is 14 residues. The V gene's germline CDR1 is MNHNS and CDR2 SASEGT.

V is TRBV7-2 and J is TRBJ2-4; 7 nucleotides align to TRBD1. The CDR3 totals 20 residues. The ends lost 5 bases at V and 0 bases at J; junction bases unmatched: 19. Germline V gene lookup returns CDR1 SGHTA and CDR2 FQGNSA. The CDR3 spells CASSHPLDRAHNLAKNIQYF. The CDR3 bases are TGTGCCAGCAGCCATCCCCTAGACAGGGCCCATAACCTAGCCAAAAACATTCAGTACTTC.

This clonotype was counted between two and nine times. The CDR3 bases are TGTGCCAGCACTGCACCGGGACTAGCGGGAGATGAGCAGTTCTTC. This encodes CASTAPGLAGDEQFF. The chain employs TRBV6-6 and TRBJ2-1, with 14 bases fitting TRBD2. CDR3 length: 15 amino acids. The germline gives CDR1 MNHNY, CDR2 SVGAGI (reference sequence). Trimming took 7 bases from V and 8 from J; bases not matched to a gene: 7.

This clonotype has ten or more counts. The CDR3 sequence: CASSSTGGSNYGYTF. The CDR3 nucleotides are TGTGCCAGCAGCTCTACAGGGGGCTCTAACTATGGCTACACCTTC. The gene calls are TRBV7-9 and TRBJ1-2; 9 nucleotides align to TRBD1. Germline V gives CDR1 SEHNR, CDR2 FQNEAQ (reference sequence). V trimming: 4 bases; J trimming: 0 bases; junction bases outside the gene matches: 3. The CDR3 has 15 residues.

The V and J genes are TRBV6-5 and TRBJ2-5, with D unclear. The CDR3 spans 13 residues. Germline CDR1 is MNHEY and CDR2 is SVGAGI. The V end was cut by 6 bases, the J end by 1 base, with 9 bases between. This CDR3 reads CASSSAGQETQYF. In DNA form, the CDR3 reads TGTGCCAGCAGCTCCGCAGGCCAAGAGACCCAGTACTTC.

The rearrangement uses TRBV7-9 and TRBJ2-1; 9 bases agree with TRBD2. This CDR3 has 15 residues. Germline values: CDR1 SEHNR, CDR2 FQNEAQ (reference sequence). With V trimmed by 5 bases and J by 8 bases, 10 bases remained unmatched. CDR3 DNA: TGTGCCAGCAGCGTTACCGGGACTAGCCTCGATGAGCAGTTCTTC. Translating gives CASSVTGTSLDEQFF.

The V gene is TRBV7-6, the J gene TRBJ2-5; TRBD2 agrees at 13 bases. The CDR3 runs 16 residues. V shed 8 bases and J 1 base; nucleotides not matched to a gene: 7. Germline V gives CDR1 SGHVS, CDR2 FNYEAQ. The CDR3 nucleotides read TGTGCCAGCTCCGAGACTAGCGGGAGGACCCAAGAGACCCAGTACTTC. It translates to CASSETSGRTQETQYF.

The CDR3 sequence is CASSYRTGGIEAFF. CDR3 bases: TGCGCCAGCAGCTACCGGACAGGGGGCATTGAAGCTTTCTTT. The V and J genes are TRBV4-1 and TRBJ1-1; 11 bases map to TRBD1. The length of the CDR3 is 14 residues. In germline, CDR1 is MGHRA, CDR2 YSYEKL. Trimming cost V 5 bases and J 7 bases; bases outside gene matches: 6.

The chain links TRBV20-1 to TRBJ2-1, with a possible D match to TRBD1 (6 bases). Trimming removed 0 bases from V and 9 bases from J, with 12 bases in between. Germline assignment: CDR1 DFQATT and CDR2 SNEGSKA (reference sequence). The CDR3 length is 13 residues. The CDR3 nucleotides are TGCAGTGCTAGAGAGGGGGCAGTGAGTGAGCAGTTCTTC. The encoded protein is CSAREGAVSEQFF.

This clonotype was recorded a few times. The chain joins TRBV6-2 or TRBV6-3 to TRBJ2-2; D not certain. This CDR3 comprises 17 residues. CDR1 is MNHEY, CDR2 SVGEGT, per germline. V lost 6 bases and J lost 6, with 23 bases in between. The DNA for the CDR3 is TGTGCCAGCAGCAACATGGTAGTGCAAATTAATCCCGGGGAGCTGTTTTTT. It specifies CASSNMVVQINPGELFF.

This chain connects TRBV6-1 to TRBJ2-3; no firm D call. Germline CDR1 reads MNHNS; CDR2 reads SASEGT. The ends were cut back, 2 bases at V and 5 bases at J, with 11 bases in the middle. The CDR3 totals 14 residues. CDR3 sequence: CASSELTSIDTQYF. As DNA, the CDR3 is TGTGCCAGCAGTGAATTGACGTCAATAGATACGCAGTATTTT.

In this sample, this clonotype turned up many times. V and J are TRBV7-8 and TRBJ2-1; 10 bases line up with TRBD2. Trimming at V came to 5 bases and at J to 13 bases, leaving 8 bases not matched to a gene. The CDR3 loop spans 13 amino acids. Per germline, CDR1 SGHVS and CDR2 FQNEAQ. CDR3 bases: TGTGCCAGCAGCCCCGCCGGGACTAGCGATCAGTTCTTC. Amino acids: CASSPAGTSDQFF.

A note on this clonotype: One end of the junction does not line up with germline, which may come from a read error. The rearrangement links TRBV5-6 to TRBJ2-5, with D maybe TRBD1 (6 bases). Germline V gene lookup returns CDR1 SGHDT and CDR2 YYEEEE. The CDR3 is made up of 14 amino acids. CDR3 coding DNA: TGTGCCAGCAGCTTCGGGACATACCAAGGGACCCAGTACTTC. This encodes CASSFGTYQGTQYF.

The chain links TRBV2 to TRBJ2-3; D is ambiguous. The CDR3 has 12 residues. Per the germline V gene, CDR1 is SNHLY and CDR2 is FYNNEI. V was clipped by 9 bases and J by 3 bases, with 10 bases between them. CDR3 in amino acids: CARKALTDTQYF. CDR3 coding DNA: TGTGCCAGAAAGGCTTTAACAGATACGCAGTATTTT.

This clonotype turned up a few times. CDR3: CASTGVGGNTEAFF. CDR3 nucleotides: TGTGCCAGTACAGGGGTGGGGGGGAACACTGAAGCTTTCTTT. J is TRBJ1-1 and V is TRBV28, with 7 bases fitting TRBD1. V shed 9 bases and J 1 base; nucleotides not matched to a gene: 8. CDR1 and CDR2 (germline): MDHEN, SYDVKM. The CDR3 loop spans 14 amino acids.